This is a list of T cell receptor beta chains from one sample in a study of shared clonotypes between healthy human individuals. Using immunoSEQ multiplex PCR, the repertoire was profiled, and TCRdb retains in-frame clones only, with some absent. The sample has 550,000 to 850,000 clones; 72% are singletons. Material for sequencing was memory CD4+ T cells sorted from blood. These TCRs come from a woman under 40 in good health. CDR3s include the opening cysteine and the closing phenylalanine or tryptophan. A D gene is named only where the DNA matches it firmly. Size is omitted from some rows. Given values are once, few, many or a class for expanded clones.

abundance: .; d_gene: TRBD1; v_gene: TRBV5-1; j_gene: TRBJ2-1; CDR3nt: TGCGCCAGCAGCTTGGGGGACAGGACCCACAATGAGCAGTTCTTC; CDR3aa: CASSLGDRTHNEQFF
abundance: .; d_gene: TRBD1; v_gene: TRBV19; j_gene: TRBJ2-7; CDR3nt: TGTGCCAGTAGGCCGGGACAGGGCCCCTACGAGCAGTACTTC; CDR3aa: CASRPGQGPYEQYF
abundance: .; d_gene: .; v_gene: TRBV6-5; j_gene: TRBJ1-2; CDR3nt: TGTGCCAGCACTCAACAGGGACCCTTCTATGGCTACACCTTC; CDR3aa: CASTQQGPFYGYTF
abundance: .; d_gene: TRBD1; v_gene: TRBV25-1; j_gene: TRBJ1-1; CDR3nt: TGTGCCAGCACCCCAGGGGGGAAGAACACTGAAGCTTTCTTT; CDR3aa: CASTPGGKNTEAFF
abundance: few; d_gene: .; v_gene: TRBV27; j_gene: TRBJ2-5; CDR3nt: TGTGCCAGCAGGAGACAGGCGAGGCGTCAAGAGACCCAGTACTTC; CDR3aa: CASRRQARRQETQYF
abundance: many; d_gene: TRBD1; v_gene: TRBV27; j_gene: TRBJ1-2; CDR3nt: TGTGCCAGCAGTCCCGGGACAGGGGACTATGGCTACACCTTC; CDR3aa: CASSPGTGDYGYTF
abundance: .; d_gene: .; v_gene: TRBV14; j_gene: TRBJ1-1; CDR3nt: TGTGCCAGCAGCCACAGGGCGTTTAAGGACACTGAAGCTTTCTTT; CDR3aa: CASSHRAFKDTEAFF
abundance: once; d_gene: .; v_gene: TRBV7-5; j_gene: TRBJ1-2; CDR3nt: TGTGTCGAAGGGTTCGAGGTCAGGGACACGCATGGCTACACCTTC; CDR3aa: CVEGFEVRDTHGYTF
abundance: .; d_gene: TRBD1; v_gene: TRBV4-1; j_gene: TRBJ1-1; CDR3nt: TGCGCCAGCAGCCTTTGGGACAGTGGCCGTGAAGCTTTCTTT; CDR3aa: CASSLWDSGREAFF
abundance: .; d_gene: .; v_gene: TRBV28; j_gene: TRBJ1-5; CDR3nt: TGTGCCAGCAGTTTAACGGGGTCGCGGAATCAGCCCCAGCATTTT; CDR3aa: CASSLTGSRNQPQHF
abundance: .; d_gene: .; v_gene: TRBV5-1; j_gene: TRBJ2-3; CDR3nt: TGCGCCAGCAGCTTGGCAGAGGTCACAGATACGCAGTATTTT; CDR3aa: CASSLAEVTDTQYF
abundance: .; d_gene: .; v_gene: TRBV5-4; j_gene: TRBJ2-3; CDR3nt: TGTGCCAGCAGCTTTGGCGATACGCAGTATTTT; CDR3aa: CASSFGDTQYF
abundance: .; d_gene: TRBD2; v_gene: TRBV14; j_gene: TRBJ2-7; CDR3nt: TGTGCCAGCAGCCTCCCCGGAGCGGGGTCCTACGAGCAGTACTTC; CDR3aa: CASSLPGAGSYEQYF
abundance: .; d_gene: .; v_gene: TRBV29-1; j_gene: TRBJ1-1; CDR3nt: TGCAGCGTTATTCCGGCCACTGAAGCTTTCTTT; CDR3aa: CSVIPATEAFF
abundance: .; d_gene: .; v_gene: TRBV18; j_gene: TRBJ2-7; CDR3nt: TGTGCCAGCTCACCCCGTAGAGATGAGCAGTACTTC; CDR3aa: CASSPRRDEQYF
abundance: many; d_gene: .; v_gene: TRBV4-1; j_gene: TRBJ2-3; CDR3nt: TGCGCCAGCAGCCAAGATCAAGCGGTAACTAGCACAGATACGCAGTATTTT; CDR3aa: CASSQDQAVTSTDTQYF
abundance: .; d_gene: TRBD1; v_gene: TRBV6-5; j_gene: TRBJ2-7; CDR3nt: TGTGCCAGCAGTTACACCGGGACAGGTCCCTACGAGCAGTACTTC; CDR3aa: CASSYTGTGPYEQYF
abundance: .; d_gene: TRBD2; v_gene: TRBV5-1; j_gene: TRBJ2-2; CDR3nt: TGCGCCAGCAGCTTGGGACTAGCGGACCTCACCGGGGAGCTGTTTTTT; CDR3aa: CASSLGLADLTGELFF
abundance: .; d_gene: TRBD2; v_gene: TRBV18; j_gene: TRBJ2-7; CDR3nt: TGTGCCAGCTCACCCCCGGGGGGAGTTAAGTACTTC; CDR3aa: CASSPPGGVKYF
abundance: .; d_gene: TRBD1; v_gene: TRBV5-1; j_gene: TRBJ2-6; CDR3nt: TGCGCCAGCAGCCCGGGACAGGGTGGACCTGGGGCCAACGTCCTGACTTTC; CDR3aa: CASSPGQGGPGANVLTF
abundance: .; d_gene: .; v_gene: TRBV28; j_gene: TRBJ2-7; CDR3nt: TGTGCCAGCAGTTTTCCTCCGGGACTGATGTCCTACGAGCAGTACTTC; CDR3aa: CASSFPPGLMSYEQYF
abundance: .; d_gene: .; v_gene: TRBV7-9; j_gene: TRBJ1-2; CDR3nt: TGTGCCAGCAGCTTAGGCCAGGCGACTGTTGGTGGCTACACCTTC; CDR3aa: CASSLGQATVGGYTF
abundance: .; d_gene: .; v_gene: TRBV7-2; j_gene: TRBJ2-2; CDR3nt: TGTGCCAGCATCCCCCGGCGGGTCGGGGAGCTGTTTTTT; CDR3aa: CASIPRRVGELFF
abundance: .; d_gene: TRBD2; v_gene: TRBV11-3; j_gene: TRBJ2-7; CDR3nt: TGTGCCAGCAGCCGAGGGACTAGCGGGATCAACGAGCAGTACTTC; CDR3aa: CASSRGTSGINEQYF
abundance: .; d_gene: .; v_gene: TRBV6-5; j_gene: TRBJ1-5; CDR3nt: TGTGCCAGCAGTTACTCCAGCAATCAGCCCCAGCATTTT; CDR3aa: CASSYSSNQPQHF
abundance: .; d_gene: TRBD2; v_gene: TRBV7-9; j_gene: TRBJ2-6; CDR3nt: TGTGCCAGCAGCCAACCGGGAGGCTCTGGGGCCAACGTCCTGACTTTC; CDR3aa: CASSQPGGSGANVLTF
abundance: .; d_gene: .; v_gene: TRBV9; j_gene: TRBJ2-5; CDR3nt: TGTGCCAGCAGCGTCTCGGGGCAAGAGACCCAGTACTTC; CDR3aa: CASSVSGQETQYF
abundance: few; d_gene: .; v_gene: TRBV5-1; j_gene: TRBJ2-1; CDR3nt: TGCGCCAGCAGCTTGGGTCGGGTTGGGTTGATAAATGAGCAGTTCTTC; CDR3aa: CASSLGRVGLINEQFF
abundance: few; d_gene: .; v_gene: TRBV10-2; j_gene: TRBJ1-5; CDR3nt: TGCGCCAGCAGAGTCGGAATGGGAGGTCAGCCCCAGCATTTT; CDR3aa: CASRVGMGGQPQHF
abundance: .; d_gene: .; v_gene: TRBV19; j_gene: TRBJ2-2; CDR3nt: TGTGCCAGTTGGGACACCCACCGGGCTAGCCGATTGAACACCGGGGAGCTGTTTTTT; CDR3aa: CASWDTHRASRLNTGELFF
abundance: .; d_gene: TRBD1; v_gene: TRBV28; j_gene: TRBJ2-7; CDR3nt: TGTGCCAGCAGTTTTTCCCGCAGACAGGGTTCCTCCTACGAGCAGTACTTC; CDR3aa: CASSFSRRQGSSYEQYF
abundance: .; d_gene: .; v_gene: TRBV6-6; j_gene: TRBJ2-7; CDR3nt: TGTGCCAGCAGTGCACAGGCCCGCTACGAGCAGTACTTC; CDR3aa: CASSAQARYEQYF
abundance: .; d_gene: .; v_gene: TRBV27; j_gene: TRBJ1-1; CDR3nt: TGTGCCAGCAGTGCAGCAGGGTTTACTGAAGCTTTCTTT; CDR3aa: CASSAAGFTEAFF
abundance: .; d_gene: TRBD2; v_gene: TRBV2; j_gene: TRBJ2-7; CDR3nt: TGTGCCAGCGCGGGGGGCAAAATAGGCGAGCAGTACTTC; CDR3aa: CASAGGKIGEQYF
abundance: .; d_gene: .; v_gene: TRBV19; j_gene: TRBJ2-7; CDR3nt: TGTGCCAGTAGCCCAGGACCAACCTACGAGCAGTACTTC; CDR3aa: CASSPGPTYEQYF
abundance: .; d_gene: .; v_gene: TRBV2; j_gene: TRBJ1-5; CDR3nt: TGTGCCAGCAGTGCCCAGCTTAAATTGCCCCAGCATTTT; CDR3aa: CASSAQLKLPQHF
abundance: .; d_gene: TRBD2; v_gene: TRBV15; j_gene: TRBJ2-7; CDR3nt: TGTGCCACCAGCAGAGGGGGACTAGCAGCCTCCTACGAGCAGTACTTC; CDR3aa: CATSRGGLAASYEQYF
abundance: once; d_gene: .; v_gene: TRBV7-9; j_gene: TRBJ1-4; CDR3nt: TGTGCCAGCAGCTTAGTCAAGGGGAATAATGAAAAACTGTTTTTT; CDR3aa: CASSLVKGNNEKLFF
abundance: .; d_gene: .; v_gene: TRBV6-1; j_gene: TRBJ2-2; CDR3nt: TGTGCCAGCGGAGGACTGGCGAACACCGGGGAGCTGTTTTTT; CDR3aa: CASGGLANTGELFF
abundance: .; d_gene: .; v_gene: TRBV20-1; j_gene: TRBJ2-3; CDR3nt: TGCAGTGCTAGTAAGGCGGATACGCAGTATTTT; CDR3aa: CSASKADTQYF
abundance: .; d_gene: .; v_gene: TRBV29-1; j_gene: TRBJ1-2; CDR3nt: TGCAGCGTCATCGGAGGGAGGGTTGGTGGCTACACCTTC; CDR3aa: CSVIGGRVGGYTF
abundance: many; d_gene: .; v_gene: TRBV27; j_gene: TRBJ2-7; CDR3nt: TGTGCCAGCAGGAGGGGGGACGTGGGGTACTTC; CDR3aa: CASRRGDVGYF
abundance: few; d_gene: TRBD1; v_gene: TRBV2; j_gene: TRBJ2-1; CDR3nt: TGTGCCAGCAGCGCCGGGACAGGCTACAATGAGCAGTTCTTC; CDR3aa: CASSAGTGYNEQFF